One and the same sample provided the 30 T cell receptor beta chains below, sequenced in a study of radiotherapy plus CTLA-4 blockade in lung cancer. Here immunoSEQ multiplex PCR was the method, and the copy in TCRdb shows in-frame clones only, minus some. The sample contains about 67,000 clones, 76% of which appear only once. Source: peripheral blood, taken from a patient treated with radiotherapy plus ipilimumab. All receptors come from a human donor with non-small cell lung cancer whose response to radiotherapy plus ipilimumab could not be evaluated. Some clones in this sample may be carry-over from other donors' samples.

The V call is TRBV6-1, the J call TRBJ1-1; a possible D gene is TRBD1 (5 bases). Trimming left V 7 bases short and J 5 bases short, with 14 bases between. Germline CDR1 reads MNHNS; CDR2 reads SASEGT. The length of the CDR3 is 13 residues. The CDR3 DNA sequence: TGTGCCAGCACCCGGGGGGGACGAACTGAAGCTTTCTTT. It translates to CASTRGGRTEAFF.

This clone was seen a few times. V is TRBV21-1 and J is TRBJ1-1; TRBD1, the table's D call, was not compared with the DNA. TRBV21-1 is listed as a pseudogene. The CDR3 is 12 amino acids. The DNA of the CDR3 is TGTGCGACTGGGACACCGAACACTGAAGCTTTCTTT. This encodes CATGTPNTEAFF.

The rearrangement links TRBV4-1 to TRBJ1-6; the D is unclear. The germline gives CDR1 MGHRA, CDR2 YSYEKL. V was clipped by 4 bases and J by 9 bases, with 19 bases between them. The length of the CDR3 is 16 residues. CDR3 loop: CASSLGARPIISPLHF. The CDR3 DNA is TGCGCCAGCAGCCTCGGCGCCAGGCCTATAATTTCACCCCTCCACTTT.

This clone was found once. V usage is TRBV7-2 and J usage is TRBJ2-7; TRBD2 matches at 13 bases. J was trimmed by 6 bases and V by 5 bases; bases with no gene match: 4. CDR1 and CDR2 from the germline V gene are SGHTA and FQGNSA. The CDR3 sequence is 14 residues long. In DNA, the CDR3 is TGTGCCAGCAGCCGCGGACTAGCGGGGGCCGAGCAGTACTTC. Residues: CASSRGLAGAEQYF.

The CDR3 DNA sequence: TGTGCCAGCAGTTCCCCTGGCCACTATGGAGGCTACACCTTC. It encodes CASSSPGHYGGYTF. J is TRBJ1-2 and V is TRBV28; D not resolved. The ends were cut back, 4 bases at V and 8 bases at J, with 17 bases in the middle. The CDR3 runs to 14 residues. CDR1 and CDR2 (germline): MDHEN, SYDVKM.

This clone was observed a single time. This chain uses TRBV5-1 with TRBJ2-7; D perhaps matches TRBD1 (6 bases). Germline V lookup: CDR1 SGHRS, CDR2 YFSETQ. V was cut by 3 bases and J by 4 bases, with 14 bases left in between. The CDR3 is 14 amino acids. The CDR3 DNA reads TGCGCCAGCAGCTCCGGGACATCTGGGTACGAGCAGTACTTC. Translated, it gives CASSSGTSGYEQYF.

This clone showed up just a few times. The chain employs TRBV18 and TRBJ1-6, with TRBD1 identical over 7 bases. CDR3 size: 14 residues. Germline V gene lookup returns CDR1 KGHSH and CDR2 LQKENI. V lost 3 bases, J lost 7 bases, and 3 bases stayed unmatched. The CDR3 loop is CASSPTGRNSPLHF. The CDR3 coding sequence is TGTGCCAGCTCACCGACAGGGAGGAATTCACCCCTCCACTTT.

V gene TRBV27 combines with J gene TRBJ2-7; 8 bases align to TRBD2. Germline CDR1 MNHEY, CDR2 SMNVEV (reference sequence). The length of the CDR3 is 14 residues. Trimming took 6 bases from V and 3 from J; bases not matched to a gene: 7. The CDR3 loop reads CASSFGGGFYEQYF. CDR3 DNA sequence: TGTGCCAGCAGCTTCGGGGGGGGGTTCTACGAGCAGTACTTC.

The rearrangement links TRBV7-8 to TRBJ2-2, with 10 bases identical to TRBD1. Germline V gene lookup returns CDR1 SGHVS and CDR2 FQNEAQ. The CDR3 is made up of 16 amino acids. Unmatched junction bases numbered 6, after V lost 7 bases and J lost 1 base. CDR3 region: CASTRQGARNTGELFF. For the CDR3, the DNA is TGTGCCAGCACCCGACAGGGGGCAAGGAACACCGGGGAGCTGTTTTTT.

V gene TRBV4-2 combines with J gene TRBJ1-3; no clear D. CDR3 length equals 14 residues. Between the trimmed V and J ends, which lost 0 bases and 7 bases, there was a span of 10 bases. From germline, CDR1 is LGHNA and CDR2 YNFKEQ. The CDR3 coding sequence is TGTGCCAGCAGCCAAGAAGAGGGTTGGAACACCATATATTTT. Its translation: CASSQEEGWNTIYF.

For the CDR3, the DNA is TGTGCCAGCTCGTCCCGGGACAGGGGGCTGTATGAGCAGTTCTTC. Its protein is CASSSRDRGLYEQFF. V and J are TRBV6-5 and TRBJ2-1; 12 bases match TRBD1. Germline trimming cut 8 bases from V and 8 bases from J; bases unmatched to any gene: 10. There are 15 residues in the CDR3. Germline CDR1 reads MNHEY; CDR2 reads SVGAGI.

The chain employs TRBV19 and TRBJ1-1; D not certain. V dropped 8 bases and J dropped 0 bases, with 10 bases sitting between them. The CDR3 sequence is 13 residues long. Germline assignment: CDR1 LNHDA and CDR2 SQIVND (reference sequence). The CDR3, as DNA: TGTGCCAGTCTCGGGATATTGAACACTGAAGCTTTCTTT. It yields the protein CASLGILNTEAFF.

DNA for the CDR3: TGCAGCGTTGAGGGGACAGGGGGCTACGAGCAGTACTTC. It is translated as CSVEGTGGYEQYF. V usage is TRBV29-1 and J usage is TRBJ2-7, with 11 bases lining up with TRBD1. Looked up from germline, CDR1 is SQVTM and CDR2 is ANQGSEA. The V and J ends lost 3 bases and 3 bases, in that order; junction bases with no gene match: 1. CDR3 length: 13 amino acids.

The chain couples TRBV29-1 to TRBJ1-2; 7 bases map to TRBD1. Unmatched junction bases numbered 3, after V lost 4 bases and J lost 4 bases. The CDR3 has 12 amino acids. Germline-derived CDR1 and CDR2 are SQVTM and ANQGSEA. In DNA form, the CDR3 reads TGCAGCGTTGCCGGGACAGTCTATGGCTACACCTTC. It translates to CSVAGTVYGYTF.

The chain has TRBV28 and TRBJ1-1; no clear D. V shed 6 bases and J shed 6 bases, with 14 bases lying between them. This CDR3 comprises 13 residues. Germline lookup yields CDR1 MDHEN and CDR2 SYDVKM. The CDR3 here is CASSRRPFPEAFF. The CDR3 bases are TGTGCCAGCAGCCGGAGGCCGTTCCCTGAAGCTTTCTTT. Complete variable domain (other parts from reference TRBV28 and TRBJ1-1): DVKVTQSSRYLVKRTGEKVFLECVQDMDHENMFWYRQDPGLGLRLIYFSYDVKMKEKGDIPEGYSVSREKKERFSLILESASTNQTSMYLCASSRRPFPEAFFGQGTRLTVV.

This clone has just a few counts. V usage is TRBV5-4 and J usage is TRBJ2-3; TRBD2 aligns across 9 bases. There are 14 residues in the CDR3. Looked up from germline, CDR1 is SGHNT and CDR2 is YYREEE (reference sequence). The trim removed 4 bases at V and 3 bases at J, leaving 3 bases unmatched. This chain's CDR3 is CASSPSGATDTQYF. CDR3 nucleotides: TGTGCCAGCAGCCCTAGCGGGGCTACAGATACGCAGTATTTT. The full variable domain, with the rest looked up from reference TRBV5-4 and TRBJ2-3, is ETGVTQSPTHLIKTRGQQVTLRCSSQSGHNTVSWYQQALGQGPQFIFQYYREEENGRGNFPPRFSGLQFPNYSSELNVNALELDDSALYLCASSPSGATDTQYFGPGTRLTVL.

On this clone itself: Other DNA variants within this sample encode the same CDR3. This rearrangement joins TRBV9 to TRBJ2-7; 12 nucleotides match TRBD1. Germline V lookup: CDR1 SGDLS, CDR2 YYNGEE. After removal of 0 bases from V and 5 bases from J, the junction contained 3 bases not matched to a gene. CDR3 length: 15 residues. The CDR3 DNA follows: TGTGCCAGCAGCGTAGGGGGACAGGGGGCGAACGAGCAGTACTTC. It codes for CASSVGGQGANEQYF.

This chain links TRBV6-5 with TRBJ2-7; D is possibly TRBD2 (5 bases). V gave up 2 bases and J gave up 3 bases, with 8 bases separating them. The germline V gene has CDR1 MNHEY and CDR2 SVGAGI. This CDR3 is 13 amino acids long. The CDR3 DNA sequence: TGTGCCAGCAGTTACCGAGGGAACTACGAGCAGTACTTC. Residues: CASSYRGNYEQYF.

The genes are TRBV19 and TRBJ2-6, with D perhaps TRBD2 (5 bases). The CDR3 loop spans 15 amino acids. V lost 6 bases and J 0 bases, leaving 9 bases between the germline ends. Germline CDR1 is LNHDA and CDR2 is SQIVND (reference sequence). The CDR3 sequence: CASRRRDSGANVLTF. Written as DNA, the CDR3 is TGTGCCAGTAGGAGACGGGACTCTGGGGCCAACGTCCTGACTTTC.

The chain recombines TRBV5-5 with TRBJ2-7; D perhaps matches TRBD2 (5 bases). The germline V gene has CDR1 SGHKS and CDR2 YYEKEE (reference sequence). The CDR3 runs to 14 residues. The ends were cut back, 3 bases at V and 3 bases at J, with 13 bases in the middle. This CDR3 is CASSSRPGYYEQYF. Written as DNA, the CDR3 is TGTGCCAGCAGCTCTCGCCCGGGGTACTACGAGCAGTACTTC.

The chain couples TRBV2 to TRBJ1-2, with 10 bases fitting TRBD1. CDR1 and CDR2 from the germline V gene are SNHLY and FYNNEI. After removal of 5 bases from V and 6 bases from J, the junction contained 9 bases not matched to a gene. CDR3 size: 15 residues. CDR3: CASSIPPGTGDGYTF. The DNA of the CDR3 is TGTGCCAGCAGTATACCCCCCGGGACAGGGGATGGCTACACCTTC.

This rearrangement joins TRBV11-3 to TRBJ2-7; 9 positions agree with TRBD1. From germline, CDR1 is SGHNT and CDR2 YENEEA. This CDR3 spans 13 amino acids. V gave up 4 bases and J gave up 3 bases; unmatched junction bases: 1. The CDR3 bases are TGTGCCAGCAGCTCGGACAGGGGCTACGAGCAGTACTTC. This gives the protein CASSSDRGYEQYF.

The chain is built from TRBV6-5 and TRBJ2-5; 11 bases map to TRBD2. The V and J ends lost 5 bases and 5 bases, in that order; junction bases with no gene match: 7. The CDR3 is 15 amino acids. Germline V gives CDR1 MNHEY, CDR2 SVGAGI. The CDR3 is CASSPQLAGVETQYF. As DNA, the CDR3 is TGTGCCAGCAGTCCACAACTAGCGGGGGTGGAGACCCAGTACTTC.

The rearrangement joins TRBV27 to TRBJ2-7; D might be TRBD2 (6 bases). The CDR3 is made up of 12 amino acids. V dropped 4 bases and J dropped 4 bases, with 8 bases sitting between them. CDR1 is MNHEY and CDR2 is SMNVEV in the germline V gene (reference sequence). The CDR3 is CASSSGGYEQYF. In DNA, the CDR3 is TGTGCCAGCAGTTCCGGGGGTTACGAGCAGTACTTC.

The J gene is TRBJ2-3, the V gene TRBV29-1; 8 bases align to TRBD2. Germline V gene data show CDR1 as SQVTM and CDR2 as ANQGSEA. This CDR3 spans 16 amino acids. V was clipped by 5 bases and J by 4 bases; unmatched bases: 14. As DNA, the CDR3 is TGCAGCGTTATTCTGGAGGCGGGGGGCCACCCAGATACGCAGTATTTT. Protein product: CSVILEAGGHPDTQYF.

This clone showed up just a few times. The rearrangement joins TRBV2 to TRBJ2-3; 7 bases are a match to TRBD2. This CDR3 region has 16 residues. Germline lookup yields CDR1 SNHLY and CDR2 FYNNEI. The V gene end was trimmed by 4 bases and the J gene end by 9 bases; junction bases not matched to a gene: 16. The CDR3 spells CASSVLRGTTGSTQYF. DNA for the CDR3: TGTGCCAGCAGTGTCCTCAGAGGGACTACTGGGAGCACGCAGTATTTT.

The rearrangement links TRBV14 to TRBJ2-7; TRBD2 agrees at 8 bases. The length of the CDR3 is 15 residues. J lost 7 bases, V lost 4 bases, and 12 bases had no gene match. Germline V gene data show CDR1 as SGHDN and CDR2 as FVKESK. In DNA form, the CDR3 reads TGTGCCAGCAGCCTCGGACTAGCTTACGTGGGGGAGCAGTACTTC. Protein: CASSLGLAYVGEQYF.

The rearrangement uses TRBV28 and TRBJ1-6; maybe TRBD1 (6 bases). V lost 3 bases to trimming and J lost 7 bases, with 19 bases between them. CDR1 is MDHEN, CDR2 SYDVKM, per germline. CDR3 length equals 17 residues. The CDR3 DNA sequence: TGTGCCAGCAGTTTCCTAATACAGGGTCCGGGGAATTCACCCCTCCACTTT. Amino acid sequence: CASSFLIQGPGNSPLHF. The full variable domain, rest sourced from reference TRBV28 and TRBJ1-6, is DVKVTQSSRYLVKRTGEKVFLECVQDMDHENMFWYRQDPGLGLRLIYFSYDVKMKEKGDIPEGYSVSREKKERFSLILESASTNQTSMYLCASSFLIQGPGNSPLHFGNGTRLTVT.

DNA of the CDR3: TGTGCCAGCAGCTTAACTAGCGGGACTTTCACAGATACGCAGTATTTT. The encoded protein is CASSLTSGTFTDTQYF. The chain employs TRBV7-9 and TRBJ2-3, with 10 nucleotides matching TRBD2. CDR3 size: 16 residues. The germline gives CDR1 SEHNR, CDR2 FQNEAQ (reference sequence). The V gene end was trimmed by 2 bases and the J gene end by 2 bases; junction bases not matched to a gene: 4.

This clone was counted a few times. The chain recombines TRBV19 with TRBJ2-2; TRBD1 agrees at 7 bases. Germline-derived CDR1 and CDR2 are LNHDA and SQIVND (reference sequence). The V gene end was trimmed by 3 bases and the J gene end by 7 bases; junction bases not matched to a gene: 14. This CDR3 has 17 residues. The CDR3 coding sequence is TGTGCCAGTAGTATTCGACAGGGTGCGAGGATTGGCGGGGAGCTGTTTTTT. Amino acids: CASSIRQGARIGGELFF.